This TCR beta chain was captured in a study of radiation and T cells in renal cell carcinoma. Sequencing was performed with immunoSEQ multiplex PCR; in TCRdb, only in-frame clones are kept and a portion is missing. The sample includes approximately 150,000 clones, 88% of them seen just once. Time point indicated: baseline pretreatment blood. As to treatment: 15 Gy SBRT to primary tumor, nephrectomy 4 weeks later. After SBRT, blood was collected at 2 and 4 weeks, plus baseline. Clear cell pathology was present in this patient's renal cell carcinoma. Germline V lookup: CDR1 LGHNA, CDR2 YNFKEQ. The CDR3 has 15 residues. V was shortened by 4 bases and J by 3 bases, with 15 bases between the two germline ends.

The source material was blood, sampled from a patient whose treatment included radiotherapy and nephrectomy. The gene calls are TRBV4-2 and TRBJ1-2; no definite D call. This clonotype originated in a woman in her sixties or seventies with renal cell carcinoma. CDR3 sequence (DNA): TGTGCCAGCAGCCCCGCCCCCACTACGTACTATGGCTACACCTTC. Encoded protein: CASSPAPTTYYGYTF.